These T cell receptor beta chains were read from a single sample in a study of response to subunit inactivated influenza vaccine. TCRdb reprocessed the RT-PCR reads via MiXCR and lists one record per CDR3 protein. The data hold a few hundred thousand distinct CDR3 sequences, with 21% observed a single time. The sample here was PBMCs from blood, taken 21 months after vaccination. The receptors shown here come from a man in his fifties or sixties who received an inactivated influenza vaccine. Both conserved end residues are part of each CDR3. D genes are given only for firm matches.

CDR3: CASSLEGSRGGYGYTF
V: TRBV7-2
D: -
J: TRBJ1-2

CDR3: CAARDRDYGYTF
V: TRBV10-3
D: TRBD1
J: TRBJ1-2

CDR3: CASSQEGSGTYEQYF
V: TRBV4-3
D: -
J: TRBJ2-7

CDR3: CASSSPLGGNEKLFF
V: TRBV28
D: -
J: TRBJ1-4

CDR3: CASTMAGVNEQFF
V: TRBV6-2/TRBV6-3
D: -
J: TRBJ2-1

CDR3: CASSLNFRHNYGYTF
V: TRBV27
D: -
J: TRBJ1-2

CDR3: CSGPWSNTRTDNYGYTF
V: TRBV20-1
D: -
J: TRBJ1-2

CDR3: CASSLQGHEQYF
V: TRBV11-2
D: -
J: TRBJ2-7

CDR3: CAVGLSSVGYTF
V: TRBV6-2/TRBV6-3
D: -
J: TRBJ1-2

CDR3: CAVRDGDSYEQYF
V: TRBV10-3
D: -
J: TRBJ2-7

CDR3: CASSLDGTRFNEQFF
V: TRBV11-3
D: TRBD2
J: TRBJ2-1

CDR3: CASSLLAGKTDTQYF
V: TRBV7-6
D: TRBD2
J: TRBJ2-3

CDR3: CASSTDTNQPQHF
V: TRBV5-1
D: -
J: TRBJ1-5

CDR3: CASSSDRGGYTEAFF
V: TRBV27
D: -
J: TRBJ1-1

CDR3: CASSLSAEGHIQYF
V: TRBV12-3/TRBV12-4
D: -
J: TRBJ2-4

CDR3: CASSLTSGSLNEQYF
V: TRBV5-1
D: TRBD2
J: TRBJ2-7

CDR3: CASSQRTGGFTDTQYF
V: TRBV14
D: TRBD1
J: TRBJ2-3

CDR3: CASSKNSPGTGEAFF
V: TRBV27
D: TRBD1
J: TRBJ1-1

CDR3: CASSPSVQGNSPLHF
V: TRBV3-1
D: -
J: TRBJ1-6

CDR3: CASSVTANSGNTIYF
V: TRBV10-2
D: -
J: TRBJ1-3

CDR3: CSARDRRTNYGYTF
V: TRBV20-1
D: -
J: TRBJ1-2

CDR3: CASSLELADTQYF
V: TRBV5-1
D: -
J: TRBJ2-3

CDR3: CASSLSAGARFQFF
V: TRBV7-3
D: -
J: TRBJ2-1

CDR3: CASSGQGWGIQYF
V: TRBV4-2
D: TRBD1
J: TRBJ2-4

CDR3: CASSFPGTGGFF
V: TRBV7-2
D: TRBD1
J: TRBJ1-1

CDR3: CASSAAGGPYNEQFF
V: TRBV9
D: TRBD2
J: TRBJ2-1

CDR3: CASSQDRGASGNQPQHF
V: TRBV4-1
D: TRBD1
J: TRBJ1-5

CDR3: CATTKQGLAASTDTQYF
V: TRBV10-3
D: TRBD2
J: TRBJ2-3

CDR3: CASSLASGMNTEAFF
V: TRBV7-2
D: -
J: TRBJ1-1

CDR3: CASSRDREYGYTF
V: TRBV7-2
D: TRBD1
J: TRBJ1-2

CDR3: CASSLNPAGGSSTDTQYF
V: TRBV5-1
D: -
J: TRBJ2-3

CDR3: CASSSGQVNEKLFF
V: TRBV7-2
D: TRBD1
J: TRBJ1-4

CDR3: CASRHQGPSYNEQFF
V: TRBV10-2
D: -
J: TRBJ2-1

CDR3: CASRRTGTGYEKLFF
V: TRBV28
D: TRBD1
J: TRBJ1-4

CDR3: CSVEDRLEGAYEQYF
V: TRBV29-1
D: -
J: TRBJ2-7

CDR3: CASSQTGNNQPQHF
V: TRBV3-1
D: -
J: TRBJ1-5

CDR3: CASSQERRDRDYTEAFF
V: TRBV4-3
D: TRBD1
J: TRBJ1-1

CDR3: CASSLGDYGYTF
V: TRBV7-9
D: -
J: TRBJ1-2

CDR3: CASSKTGPQNTGELFF
V: TRBV5-1
D: -
J: TRBJ2-2

CDR3: CSASAGRGGNEQFF
V: TRBV20-1
D: TRBD2
J: TRBJ2-1

CDR3: CAPDRTIKQFGYTF
V: TRBV10-1
D: TRBD1
J: TRBJ1-2

CDR3: CASSPAPSGEQFF
V: TRBV7-9
D: -
J: TRBJ2-1

CDR3: CASSMGGYTGELFF
V: TRBV19
D: -
J: TRBJ2-2

CDR3: CASSRPGLAKNEQFF
V: TRBV7-2
D: TRBD2
J: TRBJ2-1

CDR3: CASSLNRGLAPQHF
V: TRBV12-3/TRBV12-4
D: TRBD1
J: TRBJ1-5

CDR3: CASSWADNTEAFF
V: TRBV12-3/TRBV12-4
D: -
J: TRBJ1-1

CDR3: CASSLLSGSSGANVLTF
V: TRBV28
D: -
J: TRBJ2-6

CDR3: CASSVDPGELFF
V: TRBV9
D: -
J: TRBJ2-2

CDR3: CASRPARNTIYF
V: TRBV12-3/TRBV12-4
D: -
J: TRBJ1-3

CDR3: CASSQQENYEQYF
V: TRBV18
D: -
J: TRBJ2-7

CDR3: CSGQSRIGYEQYF
V: TRBV20-1
D: -
J: TRBJ2-7

CDR3: CASSPLPSGANVLTF
V: TRBV5-5
D: -
J: TRBJ2-6

CDR3: CASSRDPTMNTEAFF
V: TRBV5-4
D: -
J: TRBJ1-1

CDR3: CASIGLAGGGSTGELFF
V: TRBV6-1
D: TRBD2
J: TRBJ2-2

CDR3: CASSSPGANIQYF
V: TRBV6-1
D: -
J: TRBJ2-4